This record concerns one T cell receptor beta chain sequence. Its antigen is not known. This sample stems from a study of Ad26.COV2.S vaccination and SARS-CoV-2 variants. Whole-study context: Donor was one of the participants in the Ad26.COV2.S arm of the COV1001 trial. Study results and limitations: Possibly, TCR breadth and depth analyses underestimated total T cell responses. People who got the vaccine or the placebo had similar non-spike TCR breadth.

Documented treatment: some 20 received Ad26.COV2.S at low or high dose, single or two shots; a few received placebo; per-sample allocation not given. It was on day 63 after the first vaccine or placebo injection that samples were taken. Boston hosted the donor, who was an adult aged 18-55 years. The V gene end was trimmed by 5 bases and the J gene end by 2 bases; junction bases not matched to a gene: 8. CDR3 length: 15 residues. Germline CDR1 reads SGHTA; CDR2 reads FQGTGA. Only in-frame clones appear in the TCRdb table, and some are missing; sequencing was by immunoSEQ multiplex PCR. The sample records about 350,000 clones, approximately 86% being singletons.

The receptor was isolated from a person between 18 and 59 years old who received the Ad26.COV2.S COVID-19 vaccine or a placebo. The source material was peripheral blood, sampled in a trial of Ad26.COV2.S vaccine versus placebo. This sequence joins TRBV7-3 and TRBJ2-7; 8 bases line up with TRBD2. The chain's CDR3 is CASSPSAGAPYEQYF. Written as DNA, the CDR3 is TGTGCCAGCAGCCCATCAGCGGGAGCCCCCTACGAGCAGTACTTC.